Below, 13 T cell receptor beta chains from the same sample are listed, as sequenced in a study of siplizumab effects on memory and regulatory T cells. Only in-frame clones appear in the TCRdb table, and some are missing; sequencing was by immunoSEQ multiplex PCR. The profile shows 55,000 to 65,000 clones, around 98% of them singletons. The specimen sequenced was naive CD8+ T cells sorted from blood. Receptors were obtained from a human donor in good health.

In nucleotides, the CDR3 is TGTGCCAGCAGCTTCCCGGGGGAAGAGACCCAGTACTTC. Translation: CASSFPGEETQYF. This chain joins TRBV5-4 and TRBJ2-5, with D possibly being TRBD2 (6 bases). V gave up 2 bases and J gave up 3 bases, with 8 bases separating them. This CDR3 contains 13 residues. Germline CDR1 is SGHNT and CDR2 is YYREEE (reference sequence).

The chain couples TRBV4-2 to TRBJ1-1; no clear D gene. Germline V lookup: CDR1 LGHNA, CDR2 YNFKEQ. The V and J ends lost 4 bases and 7 bases respectively, with 7 bases between them. The CDR3 extends over 11 amino acids. CDR3 sequence: CASSRGLEAFF. CDR3 in DNA: TGTGCCAGCAGCCGGGGTCTTGAAGCTTTCTTT.

The chain joins TRBV4-3 to TRBJ2-1; a weak D match, TRBD2 (5 bases). Germline V gene lookup returns CDR1 LGHNA and CDR2 YSLEER. Trimming removed 1 base from V and 6 bases from J, with 7 bases in between. The CDR3 runs to 13 residues. CDR3 in DNA: TGCGCCAGCAGCCAAGTGCTAGCCAATGAGCAGTTCTTC. Amino acid sequence: CASSQVLANEQFF.

V usage is TRBV13 and J usage is TRBJ2-7; possibly TRBD2 for D (5 bases). The CDR3 consists of 14 residues. Germline V CDR1 and CDR2: PRHDT, FYEKMQ (reference sequence). Trimming pared 4 bases from V and 1 base from J, leaving 11 bases between. The CDR3 loop is CASSSGLVSYEQYF. The CDR3 coding sequence is TGTGCCAGCAGCTCAGGACTGGTTTCCTACGAGCAGTACTTC.

This chain joins TRBV11-3 and TRBJ1-4, with TRBD1 matching over 9 bases. V was pared by 5 bases and J by 5 bases, with 9 bases of the junction left unmatched. CDR3 length: 16 residues. Germline loops: CDR1 SGHNT, CDR2 YENEEA. Here the CDR3 reads CASSHTRDRVNEKLFF. CDR3 sequence (DNA): TGTGCCAGCAGCCATACTCGGGACAGGGTGAATGAAAAACTGTTTTTT.

This clone occurred once. The gene calls are TRBV7-2 and TRBJ2-7, with 8 bases fitting TRBD1. CDR1 is SGHTA, CDR2 FQGNSA, per germline. J was trimmed by 4 bases and V by 5 bases; bases with no gene match: 4. The CDR3 sequence is 13 residues long. The CDR3 is CASSRDRWYEQYF. DNA of the CDR3: TGTGCCAGCAGCCGGGACAGGTGGTACGAGCAGTACTTC.

The chain combines TRBV13 with TRBJ1-2; TRBD1 aligns across 8 bases. The CDR3 covers 17 residues. CDR1 is PRHDT, CDR2 FYEKMQ, per germline (reference sequence). Unmatched junction bases numbered 13, after V lost 5 bases and J lost 2 bases. The CDR3 nucleotides are TGTGCCAGCAGCCCGGGACCTCAGGGGGCCTCCAACTATGGCTACACCTTC. Its translation: CASSPGPQGASNYGYTF.

V usage is TRBV12-5 and J usage is TRBJ2-7; no definite D call. Per germline, CDR1 LGHNT and CDR2 FRNRAP. The V end lost 4 bases, the J end lost 2 bases, and 6 bases lay between the germline ends. This CDR3 comprises 12 residues. In DNA form, the CDR3 reads TGTGCTAGTGGTTACGACACCTACGAGCAGTACTTC. Translation gives CASGYDTYEQYF.

The rearrangement uses TRBV2 and TRBJ2-7; the D call may be TRBD1 or TRBD2 (5 bases each). Germline CDR1 reads SNHLY; CDR2 reads FYNNEI. The CDR3 extends over 12 amino acids. With 11 bases removed from V and 2 bases from J, the gap between germline ends came to 13 bases. DNA of the CDR3: TGTGCCCGCCGGGACGGACCCTACGAGCAGTACTTC. Amino acid sequence: CARRDGPYEQYF.

The chain uses TRBV5-1 and TRBJ2-7; D possibly corresponds to TRBD2 (6 bases). Trimming took 0 bases from V and 4 from J, leaving 14 bases between them. The CDR3 is made up of 15 amino acids. Germline lookup yields CDR1 SGHRS and CDR2 YFSETQ. The CDR3 is CASSLGAAGKYEQYF. DNA for the CDR3: TGCGCCAGCAGCTTGGGGGCGGCGGGAAAATACGAGCAGTACTTC. Using reference TRBV5-1 and TRBJ2-7 for the parts outside the CDR3, the full variable domain is KAGVTQTPRYLIKTRGQQVTLSCSPISGHRSVSWYQQTPGQGLQFLFEYFSETQRNKGNFPGRFSGRQFSNSRSEMNVSTLELGDSALYLCASSLGAAGKYEQYFGPGTRLTVT.

This clone was seen just once. The gene calls are TRBV4-1 and TRBJ2-7; weak D call: TRBD2 (5 bases). Germline loops: CDR1 MGHRA, CDR2 YSYEKL. The CDR3 has 14 residues. V lost 3 bases and J 0 bases, leaving 9 bases between the germline ends. The CDR3 coding sequence is TGCGCCAGCAGCCAGCTAGCCGTCTCCTACGAGCAGTACTTC. Translating gives CASSQLAVSYEQYF.

The V call is TRBV21-1, the J call TRBJ2-3. TRBV21-1 is given as a pseudogene. This CDR3 contains 11 residues. The CDR3: CASSKGDTQYF. The CDR3 DNA sequence: TGTGCCAGCAGCAAGGGGGATACGCAGTATTTT.

V is TRBV30 and J is TRBJ2-3, with TRBD1 as a possible D gene (7 bases). V lost 4 bases and J 4 bases, leaving 27 bases between the germline ends. Germline CDR1 is GTSNPN and CDR2 is SVGIG (reference sequence). The CDR3 is 18 residues long. The CDR3 sequence: CAWNGQVLIGGSSDTQYF. Written as DNA, the CDR3 is TGTGCCTGGAACGGACAGGTACTCATAGGAGGGTCGTCAGATACGCAGTATTTT.